The clone carrying this TCR beta chain has a count of ten or more. Antigen unknown. This specimen comes from a study of T cells after yellow fever vaccination. As for the study in general: Fractions containing few cells were prepared with SMART-Seq v4 Ultra Low Input.

Trimming took off 1 base at V and 4 bases at J, with 7 bases between the two ends. The CDR3 spans 13 residues. CDR1 SGHAT and CDR2 FQNNGV come from the germline V gene. TCRdb fed the 5' RACE reads into MiXCR, producing one record per CDR3 protein. Of approximately 90,000 distinct CDR3 sequences listed, approximately 5.5% are singletons. Whole-study results and caveats: Researchers noted that a small share of clonotypes showed up in both CD4 and CD8 compartments. The study re-detected most primary-vaccination clones after the booster (roughly 96% CD4, around 89% CD8). The study found a weaker secondary response that peaked faster, day 5 versus 15.

Specimen: CD8+ T cells sorted from PBMCs, collected 10 days after the yellow fever booster vaccination. This receptor was taken from a man aged 18 to 30 who received the YFV17D yellow fever vaccine. V and J are TRBV11-2 and TRBJ1-2, with a possible D match to TRBD1 (5 bases). The CDR3 region is CASSLGGSYGYTF. The DNA for the CDR3 is TGTGCCAGCAGCTTAGGGGGGAGCTATGGCTACACCTTC.